This T cell receptor beta chain originates from a study of spatial heterogeneity in lung cancer. Broader study findings: Expanded alpha and beta TCR counts within tumors tracked tumor mutation counts. Approximate estimated coverage of tumor T cells amounted to approximately 6.8% for alpha and approximately 12% for beta chains.

Each CDR3 protein gets one entry after TCRdb re-called the 5' RACE reads with MiXCR. Among about 8,100 distinct CDR3 sequences listed, over 9.5% were seen once. V gave up 0 bases and J gave up 3 bases, with 9 bases separating them. Germline-derived CDR1 and CDR2 are MNHNS and SASEGT. The CDR3 spans 14 residues. Time point here: sample taken at primary tumor resection. In each case, whole RNA from tumor, nontumor lung or frozen PBMC was sequenced unsorted. This clonotype is medium-sized. The antigen is unknown. The V call is TRBV6-1, the J call TRBJ2-7; D is uncertain. This receptor was identified in a male donor with early-stage non-small cell lung cancer. The source material was lung tumor tissue, sampled at surgery. The CDR3 nucleotides read TGTGCCAGCAGTGAAGCCTACCGATTCTACGAGCAGTACTTC. It translates to CASSEAYRFYEQYF.